The T cell receptor beta chain under discussion was sequenced for a study of OX40 agonist ivuxolimab in advanced cancers. Germline CDR1 reads SGHVS; CDR2 reads FNYEAQ. The CDR3 has 13 residues. The germline V and J ends were trimmed by 5 bases and 6 bases, with 11 bases remaining between them. Clones were sequenced by immunoSEQ multiplex PCR, and TCRdb holds only the in-frame ones, with some missing. Among several thousand clones, over 80% were seen once, and the ten largest hold about 73%. This chain uses TRBV7-6 with TRBJ1-5, with D unresolved. This material consisted of CD4+ or CD8+ T cells sorted from blood, taken in a trial of the OX40 agonist ivuxolimab. This TCR was sampled from an adult with an advanced solid tumor such as melanoma, head and neck, liver or kidney cancer. CDR3 DNA: TGTGCCAGCAGCCAGGCGCTAGGTCAGCCCCAGCATTTT. It translates to CASSQALGQPQHF. Using reference TRBV7-6 and TRBJ1-5 for the parts outside the CDR3, the full variable domain is GAGVSQSPRYKVTKRGQDVALRCDPISGHVSLYWYRQALGQGPEFLTYFNYEAQQDKSGLPNDRFSAERPEGSISTLTIQRTEQRDSAMYRCASSQALGQPQHFGDGTRLSIL.